The present T cell receptor beta chain was sequenced within a study of T cell responses to AZD1222 COVID-19 vaccine. Clones were read by immunoSEQ multiplex PCR, and TCRdb kept only the in-frame ones, dropping some. The profile shows about 99,000 clones, roughly 87% of them singletons. The source is an adult in good health. The input for sequencing was peripheral blood, taken on day 0 of AZD1222 vaccination.

For the CDR3, the DNA is TGTGCCAGCAGCTTAAGGGAAGGGGGCGTCCAGTACTTC. The encoded protein is CASSLREGGVQYF. This chain joins TRBV7-3 and TRBJ2-5, with TRBD1 matching 7 bases. Per germline, CDR1 SGHTA and CDR2 FQGTGA. With 1 base clipped from V and 10 bases from J, the junction kept 6 bases outside the gene matches. The CDR3 covers 13 residues. Drawing the rest from reference TRBV7-3 and TRBJ2-5, the complete variable domain is GAGVSQTPSNKVTEKGKYVELRCDPISGHTALYWYRQSLGQGPEFLIYFQGTGAADDSGLPNDRFFAVRPEGSVSTLKIQRTERGDSAVYLCASSLREGGVQYFGPGTRLLVL.